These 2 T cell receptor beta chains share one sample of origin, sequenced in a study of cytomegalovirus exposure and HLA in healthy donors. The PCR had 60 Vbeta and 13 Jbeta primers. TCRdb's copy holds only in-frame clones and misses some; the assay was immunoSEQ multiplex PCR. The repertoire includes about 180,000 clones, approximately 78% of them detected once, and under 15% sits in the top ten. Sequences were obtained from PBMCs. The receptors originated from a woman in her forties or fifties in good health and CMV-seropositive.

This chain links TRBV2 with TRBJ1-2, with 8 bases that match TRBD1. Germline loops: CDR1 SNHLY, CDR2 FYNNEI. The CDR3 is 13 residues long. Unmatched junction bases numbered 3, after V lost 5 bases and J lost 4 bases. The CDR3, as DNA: TGTGCCAGCAGTACAGGGGGTCTCTATGGCTACACCTTC. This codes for CASSTGGLYGYTF.

CDR3 nucleotide sequence: TGTGCCAGCAGCTTAGGACTAGCGATAAATGAGCAGTTCTTC. Protein sequence: CASSLGLAINEQFF. V and J are TRBV7-9 and TRBJ2-1, with 8 bases identical to TRBD2. Trimming cost V 1 base and J 7 bases; bases outside gene matches: 3. CDR1 and CDR2 (germline): SEHNR, FQNEAQ (reference sequence). The CDR3 runs to 14 residues.